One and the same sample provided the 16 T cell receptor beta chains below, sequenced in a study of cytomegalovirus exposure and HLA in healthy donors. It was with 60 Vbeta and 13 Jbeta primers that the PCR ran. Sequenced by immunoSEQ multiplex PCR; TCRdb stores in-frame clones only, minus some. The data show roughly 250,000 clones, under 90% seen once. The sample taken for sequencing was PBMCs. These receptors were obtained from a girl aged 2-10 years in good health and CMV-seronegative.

DNA of the CDR3: TGTGCCAGCAGCTTGGAAATTGACAGATCGAACACCGGGGAGCTGTTTTTT. It yields the protein CASSLEIDRSNTGELFF. The V call is TRBV5-8, the J call TRBJ2-2; D is perhaps TRBD1 (5 bases). Germline-derived CDR1 and CDR2 are SGHTS and YDEGEE. Deletions cut 0 bases from V and 0 bases from J, with 12 bases between. The CDR3 length is 17 residues.

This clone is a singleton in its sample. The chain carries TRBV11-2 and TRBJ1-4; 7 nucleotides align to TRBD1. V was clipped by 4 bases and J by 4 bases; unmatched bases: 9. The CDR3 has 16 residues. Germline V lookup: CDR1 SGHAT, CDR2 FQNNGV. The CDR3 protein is CASSYLLGQNNEKLFF. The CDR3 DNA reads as TGTGCCAGCAGCTACCTGCTGGGACAGAATAATGAAAAACTGTTTTTT.

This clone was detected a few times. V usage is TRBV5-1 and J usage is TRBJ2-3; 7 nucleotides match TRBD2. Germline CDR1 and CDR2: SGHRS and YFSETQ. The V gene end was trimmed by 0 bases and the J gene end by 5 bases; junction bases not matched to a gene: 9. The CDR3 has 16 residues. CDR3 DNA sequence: TGCGCCAGCAGCTTGGCCGGCGGGGGTTTGTTAGATACGCAGTATTTT. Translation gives CASSLAGGGLLDTQYF.

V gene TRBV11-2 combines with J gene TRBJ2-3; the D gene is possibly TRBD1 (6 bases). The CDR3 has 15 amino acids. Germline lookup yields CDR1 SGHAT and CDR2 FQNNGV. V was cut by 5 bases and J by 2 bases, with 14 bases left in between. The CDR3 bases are TGTGCCAGCAGCCAAGCACGGACAGCCACAGATACGCAGTATTTT. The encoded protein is CASSQARTATDTQYF. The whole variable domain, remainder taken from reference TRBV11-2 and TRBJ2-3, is EAGVAQSPRYKIIEKRQSVAFWCNPISGHATLYWYQQILGQGPKLLIQFQNNGVVDDSQLPKDRFSAERLKGVDSTLKIQPAKLEDSAVYLCASSQARTATDTQYFGPGTRLTVL.

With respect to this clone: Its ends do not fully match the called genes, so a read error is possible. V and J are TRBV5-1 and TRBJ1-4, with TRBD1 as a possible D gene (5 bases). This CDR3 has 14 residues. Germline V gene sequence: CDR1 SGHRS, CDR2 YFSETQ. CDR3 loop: CASSSTGTDEKLFF. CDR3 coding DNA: TGCGCCAGCAGCTCTACAGGAACTGATGAAAAACTGTTTTTT. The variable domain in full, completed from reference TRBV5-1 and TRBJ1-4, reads KAGVTQTPRYLIKTRGQQVTLSCSPISGHRSVSWYQQTPGQGLQFLFEYFSETQRNKGNFPGRFSGRQFSNSRSEMNVSTLELGDSALYLCASSSTGTDEKLFFGSGTQLSVL.

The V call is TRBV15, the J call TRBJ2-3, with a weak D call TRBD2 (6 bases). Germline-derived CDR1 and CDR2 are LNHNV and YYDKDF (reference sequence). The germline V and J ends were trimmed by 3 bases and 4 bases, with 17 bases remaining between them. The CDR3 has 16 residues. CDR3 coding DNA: TGTGCCACCAGCAGGACCCCTACGGGAGTCTCAGATACGCAGTATTTT. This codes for CATSRTPTGVSDTQYF.

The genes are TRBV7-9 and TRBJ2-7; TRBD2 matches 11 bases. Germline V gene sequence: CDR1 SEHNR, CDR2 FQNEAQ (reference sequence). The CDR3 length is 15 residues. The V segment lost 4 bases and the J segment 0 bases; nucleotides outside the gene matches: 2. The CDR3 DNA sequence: TGTGCCAGCAGCTCGACTAGCGGGGTCTCCTACGAGCAGTACTTC. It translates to CASSSTSGVSYEQYF. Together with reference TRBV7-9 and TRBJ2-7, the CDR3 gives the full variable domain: DTGVSQNPRHKITKRGQNVTFRCDPISEHNRLYWYRQTLGQGPEFLTYFQNEAQLEKSRLLSDRFSAERPKGSFSTLEIQRTEQGDSAMYLCASSSTSGVSYEQYFGPGTRLTVT.

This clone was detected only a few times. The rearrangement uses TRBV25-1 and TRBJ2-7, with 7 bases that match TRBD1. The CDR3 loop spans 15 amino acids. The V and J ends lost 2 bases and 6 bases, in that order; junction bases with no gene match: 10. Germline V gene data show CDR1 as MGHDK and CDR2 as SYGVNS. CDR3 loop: CASSEPGTANAEQYF. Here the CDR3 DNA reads TGTGCCAGCAGTGAACCCGGGACAGCGAATGCCGAGCAGTACTTC.

CDR3 nucleotide sequence: TGTGCCAGCAGTTTAGCTAGCCCACCTTCCTACAATGAGCAGTTCTTC. Its translation is CASSLASPPSYNEQFF. J is TRBJ2-1 and V is TRBV27, with D perhaps TRBD2 (5 bases). V gave up 2 bases and J gave up 1 base, with 12 bases separating them. This CDR3 region has 16 residues. Germline V lookup: CDR1 MNHEY, CDR2 SMNVEV (reference sequence).

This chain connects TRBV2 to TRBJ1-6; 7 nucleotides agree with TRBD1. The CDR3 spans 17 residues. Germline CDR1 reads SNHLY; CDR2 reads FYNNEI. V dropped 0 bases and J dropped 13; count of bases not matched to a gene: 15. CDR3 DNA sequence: TGTGCCAGCAGTGAAGCTGCGCGGGACAGCTTTAATCTGCCCCTCCACTTT. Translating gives CASSEAARDSFNLPLHF.

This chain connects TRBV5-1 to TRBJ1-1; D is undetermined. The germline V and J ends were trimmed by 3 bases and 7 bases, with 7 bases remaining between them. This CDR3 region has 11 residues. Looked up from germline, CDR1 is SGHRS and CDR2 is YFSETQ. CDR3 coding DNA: TGCGCCAGCAGCTCGGGATTTGAAGCTTTCTTT. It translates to CASSSGFEAFF.

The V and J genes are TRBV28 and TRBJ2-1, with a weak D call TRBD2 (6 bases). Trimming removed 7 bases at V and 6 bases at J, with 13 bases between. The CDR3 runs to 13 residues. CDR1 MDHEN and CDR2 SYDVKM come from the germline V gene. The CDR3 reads CASNRLEGNEQFF. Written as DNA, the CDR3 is TGTGCCAGCAACCGACTAGAAGGCAATGAGCAGTTCTTC.

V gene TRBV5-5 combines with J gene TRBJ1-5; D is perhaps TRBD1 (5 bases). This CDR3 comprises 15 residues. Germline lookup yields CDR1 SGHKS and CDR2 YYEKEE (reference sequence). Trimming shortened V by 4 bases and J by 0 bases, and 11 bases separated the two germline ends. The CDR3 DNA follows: TGTGCCAGCAGCCAAACAGGTCATAGCAATCAGCCCCAGCATTTT. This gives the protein CASSQTGHSNQPQHF.

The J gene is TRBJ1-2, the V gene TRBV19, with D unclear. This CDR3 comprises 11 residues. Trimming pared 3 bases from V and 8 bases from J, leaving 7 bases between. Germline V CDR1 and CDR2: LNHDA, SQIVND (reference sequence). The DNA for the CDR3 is TGTGCCAGTAGTATTCGAGCCGGCTACACCTTC. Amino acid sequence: CASSIRAGYTF.

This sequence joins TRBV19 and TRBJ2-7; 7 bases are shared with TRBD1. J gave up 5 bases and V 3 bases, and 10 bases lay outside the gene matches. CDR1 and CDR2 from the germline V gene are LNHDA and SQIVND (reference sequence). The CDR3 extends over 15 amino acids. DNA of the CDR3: TGTGCCAGTAGTATTCCGGGACAGTTGGCACACGAGCAGTACTTC. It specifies CASSIPGQLAHEQYF.

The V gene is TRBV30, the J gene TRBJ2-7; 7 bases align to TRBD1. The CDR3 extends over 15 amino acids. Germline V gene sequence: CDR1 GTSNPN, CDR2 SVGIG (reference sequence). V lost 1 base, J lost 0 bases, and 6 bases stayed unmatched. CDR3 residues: CAWSAHRDSSYEQYF. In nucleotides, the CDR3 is TGTGCCTGGAGTGCCCACCGGGACAGCTCCTACGAGCAGTACTTC. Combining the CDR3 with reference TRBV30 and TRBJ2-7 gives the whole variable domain SQTIHQWPATLVQPVGSPLSLECTVEGTSNPNLYWYRQAAGRGLQLLFYSVGIGQISSEVPQNLSASRPQDRQFILSSKKLLLSDSGFYLCAWSAHRDSSYEQYFGPGTRLTVT.